This record covers a single T cell receptor (beta chain). This sample was taken from a study of T cells in Graves' hyperthyroidism and ophthalmopathy. Deletions cut 5 bases from V and 8 bases from J, with 13 bases between. Germline CDR1 SGHTA, CDR2 FQGNSA. The length of the CDR3 is 13 residues. TCR beta CDR3 regions were amplified from RNA. HTBI primers drove first-round RT-PCR of the TCR CDR3. TCRdb reprocessed the multiplex PCR reads with MiXCR, giving one entry per CDR3 protein. Of about 360,000 distinct CDR3 sequences in the sample, approximately 13% were seen once. Sequences were obtained from blood. This TCR was recovered from a woman younger than 30 with Graves' hyperthyroidism. This sequence joins TRBV7-2 and TRBJ2-1; D may be TRBD2 (5 bases). The CDR3 region is CASSLSPADEQFF. CDR3 nucleotides: TGTGCCAGCAGCCTCTCCCCAGCGGATGAGCAGTTCTTC. Filled out from reference TRBV7-2 and TRBJ2-1, the complete variable domain reads GAGVSQSPSNKVTEKGKDVELRCDPISGHTALYWYRQSLGQGLEFLIYFQGNSAPDKSGLPSDRFSAERTGGSVSTLTIQRTQQEDSAVYLCASSLSPADEQFFGPGTRLTVL.